A selection of T cell receptor beta chains follows, all from one sample in a study of graft-versus-host responses after intestinal transplantation. TCRdb's copy holds only in-frame clones and misses some; the assay was immunoSEQ multiplex PCR. The sample lists roughly 4,900 clones, 20% to 30% seen once, with about 5.1% in the top ten. This material consisted of alloreactive CD4+ T cells from a mixed lymphocyte reaction culture, taken before intestinal transplant. The receptors stem from a human patient who received an intestinal transplant. CDR3s include the opening cysteine and the closing phenylalanine or tryptophan. D genes are given only for firm matches. Clone size is given for some rows only: seen once, a few or many times, or a class if the clone is expanded.

v_call	d_call	j_call	clone_size	cdr3_aa	cdr3_nt
TRBV7-9	TRBD2	TRBJ2-5	few	CASSATTRSGGLYQETQYF	TGTGCCAGCAGCGCCACGACGCGGAGCGGGGGGCTATACCAAGAGACCCAGTACTTC
TRBV10-3	-	TRBJ2-3	large	CAITGAYSTDTQYF	TGTGCCATCACGGGGGCTTATAGCACAGATACGCAGTATTTT
TRBV2	-	TRBJ1-4	medium-sized	CASSRDIPLNEKLFF	TGTGCCAGCAGTAGGGACATACCCCTTAATGAAAAACTGTTTTTT
TRBV11-2	-	TRBJ1-2	-	CASSLVSGGGYTF	TGTGCCAGCAGCTTAGTTTCCGGGGGTGGCTACACCTTC
TRBV18	TRBD2	TRBJ2-1	-	CASSPSLAGGPFEQFF	TGTGCCAGCTCACCTTCACTAGCGGGAGGGCCCTTTGAGCAGTTCTTC
TRBV5-1	TRBD1	TRBJ2-5	-	CASSLEGTGFETQYF	TGCGCCAGCAGCTTGGAAGGGACAGGGTTCGAGACCCAGTACTTC
TRBV5-1	TRBD2	TRBJ2-3	-	CASSLGAGGTSDTQYF	TGCGCCAGCAGCTTGGGGGCGGGGGGGACCTCAGATACGCAGTATTTT
TRBV4-1	-	TRBJ2-5	-	CARSRGAAGQETQYF	TGCGCCCGCAGCCGGGGGGCGGCGGGGCAAGAGACCCAGTACTTC
TRBV28	TRBD2	TRBJ2-5	few	CASRRTLTSGRTKETQYF	TGTGCCAGCAGACGAACCCTCACTAGCGGGAGGACCAAAGAGACCCAGTACTTC
TRBV6-1	-	TRBJ1-6	-	CASRQPQGFNSPLHF	TGTGCCAGCAGACAACCACAGGGATTCAATTCACCCCTCCACTTT
TRBV6-6	TRBD2	TRBJ2-2	-	CASRYTSGRETGELFF	TGTGCCAGCAGATACACTAGCGGGAGAGAGACCGGGGAGCTGTTTTTT
TRBV6-5	-	TRBJ1-3	-	CASSYYRTGNTIYF	TGTGCCAGCAGTTACTACAGGACTGGAAACACCATATATTTT
TRBV5-1	-	TRBJ1-6	-	CASSLAYRANSPLHF	TGCGCCAGCAGCTTGGCTTACAGGGCTAATTCACCCCTCCACTTT
TRBV11-2	-	TRBJ2-1	-	CASSLVALTEQFF	TGTGCCAGCAGCTTAGTCGCGCTAACTGAGCAGTTCTTC
TRBV10-1	-	TRBJ1-1	-	CASSWEANTEAFF	TGCGCCAGCAGTTGGGAAGCGAACACTGAAGCTTTCTTT
TRBV6-9	-	TRBJ1-1	-	CASSYKLRADTEAFF	TGTGCCAGCAGTTATAAGTTGAGGGCAGACACTGAAGCTTTCTTT
TRBV4-1	TRBD1	TRBJ2-6	-	CASSHGTGPTALTF	TGCGCCAGCAGCCACGGGACAGGGCCAACGGCCCTGACTTTC
TRBV7-9	TRBD1	TRBJ2-5	few	CASSLRGQEETQYF	TGTGCCAGCAGCTTAAGGGGACAGGAAGAGACCCAGTACTTC
TRBV2	TRBD1	TRBJ2-7	-	CASSGDRASYEQYF	TGTGCCAGCAGCGGCGACAGGGCCTCCTACGAGCAGTACTTC
TRBV4-3	-	TRBJ1-4	-	CASSGTRAGTREKLFF	TGCGCCAGCAGCGGGACGCGTGCTGGAACCAGGGAAAAACTGTTTTTT
TRBV7-8	-	TRBJ2-6	-	CASSPRDTLSGANVLTF	TGTGCCAGCAGCCCCCGGGACACCCTCTCCGGGGCCAACGTCCTGACTTTC
TRBV18	TRBD2	TRBJ2-2	-	CASSRTSGVAGELFF	TGTGCCAGCTCAAGGACTAGCGGGGTCGCCGGGGAGCTGTTTTTT
TRBV29-1	TRBD1	TRBJ1-4	few	CSAAGGGHNEKLFF	TGCAGCGCCGCAGGGGGCGGACATAATGAAAAACTGTTTTTT
TRBV9	TRBD2	TRBJ2-1	-	CASSPSSGGAWNEQFF	TGTGCCAGCAGCCCATCTAGCGGGGGGGCTTGGAATGAGCAGTTCTTC
TRBV5-1	TRBD2	TRBJ2-1	-	CASSLAAGLAGGRYNEQFF	TGCGCCAGCAGCTTGGCAGCGGGACTAGCGGGGGGGCGCTACAATGAGCAGTTCTTC